Ten or more counts support the clone carrying this TCR beta chain. These data originate in a study of early T cells in non-severe SARS-CoV-2 infection. Germline V lookup: CDR1 SGHTS, CDR2 YDEGEE. The CDR3 length is 17 residues. V shed 1 base and J shed 3 bases, with 17 bases lying between them. From the 5' RACE reads, TCRdb called clonotypes with MiXCR, one entry per CDR3 protein. The sample lists tens of thousands of distinct CDR3 sequences; about 4% were seen once. The sample consisted of whole blood. The J gene is TRBJ1-5, the V gene TRBV5-8, with a possible D match to TRBD1 (5 bases). This clonotype was obtained from an adult who was a healthcare worker with PCR-confirmed SARS-CoV-2 infection or an uninfected control (not recorded which). The CDR3 bases are TGTGCCAGCAGCTTGCGGGCGGGGGGAAAGGTCAATCAGCCCCAGCATTTT. As protein: CASSLRAGGKVNQPQHF.